Reported below is one TCR beta chain. Its target is unknown. The CDR3 totals 15 residues. Trimming removed 1 base from V and 4 bases from J, with 11 bases in between. Germline CDR1 reads SGHTA; CDR2 reads FQGNSA. This record belongs to a study of vaccination effects on CD4 cells after COVID-19. Study overall: All study participants received two doses of BNT162b2 or mRNA-1273 vaccine.

Some clones are missing from TCRdb's copy, which holds only in-frame ones; the method was immunoSEQ multiplex PCR. Of roughly 63,000 clones listed, 80% were seen once; the top ten hold 12%. The study, taken as a whole, reports: Recruitment yielded few convalescent patients, and the study had no early post-infection timepoints.

Pools of viral peptides were used by the ViraFEST assay to expand antigen-specific CD4+ T cells ahead of sequencing. Investigators separated out CD4+ T cells once around eleven days of culture had passed. Nobody among the vaccine recipients had prior SARS-CoV-2 infection (nucleocapsid antibodies were negative). The culture medium for 1.5 million to 2.5 million PBMC per well included roughly 10 IU/ml IL-2 and 8.5 to 10 ug/ml peptides. Half-medium exchanges with IL-2 medium took place on days 3 and 7. This sequence joins TRBV7-2 and TRBJ1-5, with D perhaps matching TRBD1 (5 bases). Source: CD4+ T cells from PBMCs cultured with SARS-CoV-2 spike peptides, taken before COVID-19 vaccination. The clonotype originates from a human donor who received a COVID-19 vaccine. DNA of the CDR3: TGTGCCAGCAGCTTAGACAGGACGGGGAATCAGCCCCAGCATTTT. Its protein product is CASSLDRTGNQPQHF.